A single T cell receptor (beta chain) is shown here with its context. Sample treatment: approximately 18 received Ad26.COV2.S at low or high dose, single or two shots; roughly 5 received placebo; per-sample allocation not given. Sampling took place 63 days after the first vaccine or placebo injection. In Boston, an adult donor aged 18-55 years took part. What was given as vaccine was an Ad26 vector encoding Wuhan-strain SARS-CoV-2 spike. The data stem from a study of Ad26.COV2.S vaccination and SARS-CoV-2 variants. Study-wide background: Trial arm assignment for the donor was COV1001 Ad26.COV2.S. Participants got Ad26.COV2.S intramuscularly, once or twice 56 days apart.

The table came from immunoSEQ multiplex PCR; TCRdb's copy has only in-frame clones and leaves some out. The table lists under 550,000 clones, around 87% of them singletons. The germline V and J ends were trimmed by 6 bases and 5 bases, with 14 bases remaining between them. Germline lookup yields CDR1 SGHTS and CDR2 YDEGEE. This CDR3 contains 13 residues. The clonotype was recovered from a person between 18 and 65 years old who received the Ad26.COV2.S COVID-19 vaccine or a placebo. This chain uses TRBV5-8 with TRBJ2-5; D gene unclear. The specimen comprised peripheral blood, sampled in a trial of Ad26.COV2.S vaccine versus placebo. CDR3 residues: CASNLPNGETQYF. For the CDR3, the DNA is TGTGCCAGCAACCTCCCTAACGGGGAGACCCAGTACTTC.